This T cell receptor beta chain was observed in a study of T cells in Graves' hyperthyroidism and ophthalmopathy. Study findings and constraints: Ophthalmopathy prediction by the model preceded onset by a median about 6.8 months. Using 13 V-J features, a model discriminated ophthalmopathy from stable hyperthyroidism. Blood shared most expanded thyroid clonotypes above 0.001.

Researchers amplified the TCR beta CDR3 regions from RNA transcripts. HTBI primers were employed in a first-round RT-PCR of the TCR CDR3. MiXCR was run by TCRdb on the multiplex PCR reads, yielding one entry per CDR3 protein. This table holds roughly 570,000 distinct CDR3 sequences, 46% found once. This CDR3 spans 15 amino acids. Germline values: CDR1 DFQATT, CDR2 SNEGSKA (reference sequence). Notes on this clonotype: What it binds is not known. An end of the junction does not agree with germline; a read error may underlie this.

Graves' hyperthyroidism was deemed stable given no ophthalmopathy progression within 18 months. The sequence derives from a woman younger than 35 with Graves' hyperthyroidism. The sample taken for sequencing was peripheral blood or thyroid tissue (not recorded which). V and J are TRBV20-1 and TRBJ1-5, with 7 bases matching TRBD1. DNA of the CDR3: TGCAGTGCTGAGGGGGCTAGCGGGAGCAGTCAGCCCCAGCATTTT. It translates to CSAEGASGSSQPQHF.